This TCR beta chain was retrieved from a study of shared clonotypes between healthy human individuals. Clones were read by immunoSEQ multiplex PCR, and TCRdb kept only the in-frame ones, dropping some. The profile shows under 2,000,000 clones, about 94% of them singletons. Positive CCR7 selection of CD45RO-negative cells yielded the naive CD8 cells, and terminally differentiated effector memory CD45RA+ cells were excluded. The sequence was collected from a man between 18 and 29 years old in good health. The source material was naive CD8+ T cells sorted from blood.

The CDR3 sequence: CASSFGGTGRYEQYF. In DNA, the CDR3 is TGTGCCAGCAGTTTTGGGGGGACAGGGAGGTACGAGCAGTACTTC. The rearrangement links TRBV27 to TRBJ2-7, with TRBD1 matching over 9 bases. The CDR3 runs to 15 residues. The V and J ends lost 3 bases and 4 bases, in that order; junction bases with no gene match: 7. Germline assignment: CDR1 MNHEY and CDR2 SMNVEV (reference sequence).